Sequencing of this TCR delta chain was carried out in a study of gamma-delta chains in newborns, infants, children. Across the study: Microbial exposure reportedly drives polyclonal innate γδ T cell expansion after birth.

CDR1 and CDR2 from the germline V gene are GEAIGNYY and EKD. The CDR3 contains 16 residues. Deletions cut 2 bases from V and 4 bases from J, with 19 bases between. This clone was counted only a few times. TCRdb re-processed the reads using CATT. The table lists 8,500 to 14,000 delta-chain clones, about 8.8% of them singletons. This receptor was obtained from a child who was a newborn, infant or young child, either healthy, febrile or measles-vaccinated (not recorded which). Sequenced input: blood. The chain uses TRDV2 and TRDJ1; D might be TRDD3 (5 bases). This CDR3 is CACDNLEGHTNDKLIF. In nucleotides, the CDR3 is TGTGCCTGTGACAACCTCGAGGGCCATACGAACGATAAACTCATCTTT.